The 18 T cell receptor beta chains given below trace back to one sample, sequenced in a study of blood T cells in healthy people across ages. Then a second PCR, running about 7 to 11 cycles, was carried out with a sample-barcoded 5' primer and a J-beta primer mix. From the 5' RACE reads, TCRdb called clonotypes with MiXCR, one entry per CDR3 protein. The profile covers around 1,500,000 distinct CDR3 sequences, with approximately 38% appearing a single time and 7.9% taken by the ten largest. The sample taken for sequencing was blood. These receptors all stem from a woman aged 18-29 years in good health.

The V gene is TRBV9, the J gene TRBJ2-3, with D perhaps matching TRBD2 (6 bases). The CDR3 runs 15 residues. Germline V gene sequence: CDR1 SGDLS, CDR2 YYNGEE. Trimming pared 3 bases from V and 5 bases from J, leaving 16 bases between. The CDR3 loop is CASSGGVAARDTQYF. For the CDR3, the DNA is TGTGCCAGCAGCGGGGGGGTAGCCGCAAGAGATACGCAGTATTTT. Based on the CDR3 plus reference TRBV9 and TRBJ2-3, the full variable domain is DSGVTQTPKHLITATGQRVTLRCSPRSGDLSVYWYQQSLDQGLQFLIQYYNGEERAKGNILERFSAQQFPDLHSELNLSSLELGDSALYFCASSGGVAARDTQYFGPGTRLTVL.

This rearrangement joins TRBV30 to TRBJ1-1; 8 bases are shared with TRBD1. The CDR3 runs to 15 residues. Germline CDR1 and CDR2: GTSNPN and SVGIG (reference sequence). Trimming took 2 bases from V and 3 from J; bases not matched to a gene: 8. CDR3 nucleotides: TGTGCCTGGAGTCCTCCGGGACAGGTTTACACTGAAGCTTTCTTT. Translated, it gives CAWSPPGQVYTEAFF.

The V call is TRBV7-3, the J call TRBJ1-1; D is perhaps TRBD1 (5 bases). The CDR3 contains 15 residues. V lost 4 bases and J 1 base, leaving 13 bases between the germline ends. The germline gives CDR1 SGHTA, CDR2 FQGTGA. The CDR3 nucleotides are TGTGCCAGCAGCTCATTGGCGGGGCCGAACACTGAAGCTTTCTTT. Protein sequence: CASSSLAGPNTEAFF.

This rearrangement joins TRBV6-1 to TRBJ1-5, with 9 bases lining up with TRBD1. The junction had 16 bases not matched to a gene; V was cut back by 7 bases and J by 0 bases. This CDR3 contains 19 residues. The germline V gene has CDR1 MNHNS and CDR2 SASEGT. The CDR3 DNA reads TGTGCCAGCAATCCTGGACAGGGGACAAGACAATATAGCAATCAGCCCCAGCATTTT. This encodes CASNPGQGTRQYSNQPQHF.

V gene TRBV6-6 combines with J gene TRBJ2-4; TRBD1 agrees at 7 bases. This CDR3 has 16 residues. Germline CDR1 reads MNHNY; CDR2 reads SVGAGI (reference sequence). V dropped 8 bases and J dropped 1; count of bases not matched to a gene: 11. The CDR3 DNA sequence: TGTGCCAGCGAAACCACAGGGGTCTCGGCCAAAAACATTCAGTACTTC. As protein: CASETTGVSAKNIQYF.

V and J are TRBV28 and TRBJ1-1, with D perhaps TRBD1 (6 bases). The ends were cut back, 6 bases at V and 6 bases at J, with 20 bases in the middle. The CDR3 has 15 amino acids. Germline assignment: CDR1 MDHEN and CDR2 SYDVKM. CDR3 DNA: TGTGCCAGCAGCCCCCAGGGGATTATGGCCCCTGAAGCTTTCTTT. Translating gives CASSPQGIMAPEAFF.

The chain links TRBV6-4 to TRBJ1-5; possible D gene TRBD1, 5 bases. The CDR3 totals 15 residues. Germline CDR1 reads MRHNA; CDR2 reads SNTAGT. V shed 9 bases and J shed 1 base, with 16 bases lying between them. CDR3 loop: CARNPSRGSNQPQHF. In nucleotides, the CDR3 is TGTGCCAGAAACCCTTCTAGGGGCAGCAATCAGCCCCAGCATTTT.

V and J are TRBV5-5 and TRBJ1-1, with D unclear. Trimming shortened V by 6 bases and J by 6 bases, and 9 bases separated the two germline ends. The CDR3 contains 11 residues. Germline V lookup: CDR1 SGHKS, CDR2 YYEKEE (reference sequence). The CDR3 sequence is CASTVGAEAFF. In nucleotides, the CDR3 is TGTGCCAGCACCGTCGGGGCTGAAGCTTTCTTT.

The CDR3 sequence is CASSQDPGNPNEKLFF. In DNA, the CDR3 is TGCGCCAGCAGCCAAGATCCGGGAAACCCTAATGAAAAACTGTTTTTT. J is TRBJ1-4 and V is TRBV4-1; D is uncertain. The CDR3 sequence is 16 residues long. V lost 0 bases to trimming and J lost 3 bases, with 11 bases between them. CDR1 and CDR2 from the germline V gene are MGHRA and YSYEKL.

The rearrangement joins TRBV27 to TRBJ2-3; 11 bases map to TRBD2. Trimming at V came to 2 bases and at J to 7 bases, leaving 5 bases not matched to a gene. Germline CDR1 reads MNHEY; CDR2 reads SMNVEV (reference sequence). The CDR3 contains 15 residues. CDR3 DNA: TGTGCCAGCAGTTTAAGGGGACTAGCGGATAATACGCAGTATTTT. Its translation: CASSLRGLADNTQYF.

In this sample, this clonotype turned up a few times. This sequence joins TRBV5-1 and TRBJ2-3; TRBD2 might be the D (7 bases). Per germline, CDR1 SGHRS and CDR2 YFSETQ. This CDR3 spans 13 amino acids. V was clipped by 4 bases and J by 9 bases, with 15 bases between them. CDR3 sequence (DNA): TGCGCCAGCAGCCCGTACAGCGGGACAACGCAGTATTTT. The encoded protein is CASSPYSGTTQYF.

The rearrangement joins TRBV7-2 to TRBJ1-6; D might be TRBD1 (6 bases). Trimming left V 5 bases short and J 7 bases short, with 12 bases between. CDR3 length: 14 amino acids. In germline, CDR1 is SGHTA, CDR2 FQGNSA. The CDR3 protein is CASSPRTANSPLHF. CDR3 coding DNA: TGTGCCAGCAGCCCCCGGACAGCCAATTCACCCCTCCACTTT.

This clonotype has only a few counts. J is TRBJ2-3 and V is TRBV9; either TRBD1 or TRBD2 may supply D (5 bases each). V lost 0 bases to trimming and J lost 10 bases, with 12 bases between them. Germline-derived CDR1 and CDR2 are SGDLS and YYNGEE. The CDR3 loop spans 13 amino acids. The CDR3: CASSVADEGPQYF. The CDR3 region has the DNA TGTGCCAGCAGCGTAGCGGATGAGGGACCGCAGTATTTT.

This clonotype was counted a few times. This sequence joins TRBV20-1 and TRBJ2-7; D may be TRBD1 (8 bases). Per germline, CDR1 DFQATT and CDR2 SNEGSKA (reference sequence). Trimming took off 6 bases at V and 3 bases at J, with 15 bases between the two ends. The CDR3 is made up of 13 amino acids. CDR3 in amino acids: CSAVTGGVYEQYF. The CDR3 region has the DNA TGCAGTGCCGTCACAGGGGGGGTCTACGAGCAGTACTTC.

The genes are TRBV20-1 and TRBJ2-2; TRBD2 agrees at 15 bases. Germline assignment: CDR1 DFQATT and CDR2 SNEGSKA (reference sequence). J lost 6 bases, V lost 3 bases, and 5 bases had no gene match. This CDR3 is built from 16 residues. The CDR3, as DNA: TGCAGTGCTAGCCCCGGACTAGCGGGGGGGCCCGGGGAGCTGTTTTTT. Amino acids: CSASPGLAGGPGELFF.

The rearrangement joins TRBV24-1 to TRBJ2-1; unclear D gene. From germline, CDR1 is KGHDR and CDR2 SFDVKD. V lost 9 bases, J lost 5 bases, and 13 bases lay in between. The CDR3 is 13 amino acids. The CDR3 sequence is CATQGREHNEQFF. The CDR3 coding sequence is TGTGCCACCCAAGGTCGAGAACACAATGAGCAGTTCTTC.

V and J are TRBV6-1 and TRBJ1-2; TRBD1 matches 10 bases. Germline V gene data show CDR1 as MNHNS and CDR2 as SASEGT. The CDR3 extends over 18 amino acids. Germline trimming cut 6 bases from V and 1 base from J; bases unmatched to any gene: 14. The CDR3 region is CASSDPRDRGQRNYGYTF. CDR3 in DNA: TGTGCCAGCAGCGACCCCCGGGACAGGGGACAACGTAACTATGGCTACACCTTC.

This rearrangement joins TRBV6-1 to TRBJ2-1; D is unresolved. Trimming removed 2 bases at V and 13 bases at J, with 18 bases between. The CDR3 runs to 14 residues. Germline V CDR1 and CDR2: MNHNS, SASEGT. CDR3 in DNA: TGTGCCAGCAGTGAAAGGGCAGGCAAAAACATTCAGTTCTTC. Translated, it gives CASSERAGKNIQFF.